The source of this T cell receptor (beta chain) is a study of cytomegalovirus exposure and HLA in healthy donors. This CDR3 comprises 14 residues. From germline, CDR1 is SGHTA and CDR2 FQGTGA. Trimming removed 3 bases at V and 1 base at J, with 8 bases between. Researchers ran the PCR with 60 Vbeta and 13 Jbeta primers. This table comes from immunoSEQ multiplex PCR, and its TCRdb copy is limited to in-frame clones, with some not included. The sample consists of roughly 35,000 clones, around 49% of them appearing once. The rearrangement joins TRBV7-3 to TRBJ2-3; D perhaps matches TRBD1 (6 bases). This clonotype originated in a woman aged 40 to 50 in good health and CMV-seropositive. The material sequenced was PBMCs. CDR3 in DNA: TGTGCCAGCAGCTTTTCAGGGGGCACAGATACGCAGTATTTT. Translation gives CASSFSGGTDTQYF.